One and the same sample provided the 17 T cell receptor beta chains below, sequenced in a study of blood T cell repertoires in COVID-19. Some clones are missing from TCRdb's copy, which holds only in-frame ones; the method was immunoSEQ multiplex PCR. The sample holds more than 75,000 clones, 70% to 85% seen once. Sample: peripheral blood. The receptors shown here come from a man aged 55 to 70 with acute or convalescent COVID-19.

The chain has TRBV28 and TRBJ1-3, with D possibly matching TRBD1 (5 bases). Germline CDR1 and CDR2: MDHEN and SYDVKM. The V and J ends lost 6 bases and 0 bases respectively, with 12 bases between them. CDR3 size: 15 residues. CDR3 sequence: CASRPPGNSGNTIYF. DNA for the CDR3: TGTGCCAGCAGGCCACCAGGGAACTCTGGAAACACCATATATTTT.

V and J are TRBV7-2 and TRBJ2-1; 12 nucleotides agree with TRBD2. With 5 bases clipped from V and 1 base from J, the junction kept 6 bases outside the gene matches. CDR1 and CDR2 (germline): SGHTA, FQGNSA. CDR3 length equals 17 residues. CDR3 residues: CASSKPTSGGSYNEQFF. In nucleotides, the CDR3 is TGTGCCAGCAGCAAACCGACTAGCGGGGGATCCTACAATGAGCAGTTCTTC.

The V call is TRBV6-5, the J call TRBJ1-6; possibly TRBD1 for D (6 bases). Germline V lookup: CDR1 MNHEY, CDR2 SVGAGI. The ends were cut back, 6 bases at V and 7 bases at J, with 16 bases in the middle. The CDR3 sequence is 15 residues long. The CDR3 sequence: CASSPRGQENSPLHF. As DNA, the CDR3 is TGTGCCAGCAGCCCGAGGGGACAAGAGAATTCACCCCTCCACTTT.

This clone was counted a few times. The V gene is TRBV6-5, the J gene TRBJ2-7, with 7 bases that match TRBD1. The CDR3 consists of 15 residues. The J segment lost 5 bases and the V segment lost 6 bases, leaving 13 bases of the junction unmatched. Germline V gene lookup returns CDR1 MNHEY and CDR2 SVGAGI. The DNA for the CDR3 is TGTGCCAGCAGGAGGGACAGCCTCAACCCCAACGAGCAGTACTTC. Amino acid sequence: CASRRDSLNPNEQYF.

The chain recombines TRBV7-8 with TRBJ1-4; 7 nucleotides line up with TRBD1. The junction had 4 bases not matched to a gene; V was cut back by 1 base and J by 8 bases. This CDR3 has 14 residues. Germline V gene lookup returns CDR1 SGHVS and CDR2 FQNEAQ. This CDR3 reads CASSLGGGLEKLFF. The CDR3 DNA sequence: TGTGCCAGCAGCTTAGGAGGGGGCCTGGAAAAACTGTTTTTT. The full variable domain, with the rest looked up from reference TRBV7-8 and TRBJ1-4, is GAGVSQSPRYKVAKRGQDVALRCDPISGHVSLFWYQQALGQGPEFLTYFQNEAQLDKSGLPSDRFFAERPEGSVSTLKIQRTQQEDSAVYLCASSLGGGLEKLFFGSGTQLSVL.

CDR3 sequence reads: CASSSTDTQYF. The CDR3 region has the DNA TGTGCCAGCAGCTCAACAGATACGCAGTATTTT. The V call is TRBV7-9, the J call TRBJ2-3; D is unclear. Between the trimmed V and J ends, which lost 4 bases and 3 bases, there was a span of 2 bases. Germline CDR1 reads SEHNR; CDR2 reads FQNEAQ (reference sequence). The CDR3 spans 11 residues.

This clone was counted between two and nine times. Written as DNA, the CDR3 is TGTGCCAGCAGCTCTCTAGCGGGGGGGCTATTGAATGAGCAGTTCTTC. This translates into CASSSLAGGLLNEQFF. The genes are TRBV3-1 (or the pseudogene TRBV3-2) and TRBJ2-1, with TRBD2 identical over 12 bases. Germline V gene lookup returns CDR1 LGHDT and CDR2 YNNKEL (reference sequence). The CDR3 length is 16 residues. With 5 bases clipped from V and 7 bases from J, the junction kept 9 bases outside the gene matches.

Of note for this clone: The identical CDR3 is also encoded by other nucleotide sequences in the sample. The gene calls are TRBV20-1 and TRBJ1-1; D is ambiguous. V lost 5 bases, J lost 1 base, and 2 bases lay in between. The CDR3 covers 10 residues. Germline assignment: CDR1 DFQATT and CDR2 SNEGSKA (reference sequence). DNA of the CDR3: TGCAGTGCTCGGAACACTGAAGCTTTCTTT. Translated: CSARNTEAFF.

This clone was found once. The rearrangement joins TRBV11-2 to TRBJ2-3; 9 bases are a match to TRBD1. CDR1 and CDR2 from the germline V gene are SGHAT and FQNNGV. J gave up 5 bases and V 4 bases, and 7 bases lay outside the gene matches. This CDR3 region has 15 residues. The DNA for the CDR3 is TGTGCCAGCAGCTCGGGACAGGGAGGGTTAGATACGCAGTATTTT. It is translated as CASSSGQGGLDTQYF.

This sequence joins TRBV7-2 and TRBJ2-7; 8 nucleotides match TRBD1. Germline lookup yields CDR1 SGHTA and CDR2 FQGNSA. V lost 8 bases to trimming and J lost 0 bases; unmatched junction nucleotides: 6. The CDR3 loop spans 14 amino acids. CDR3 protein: CASQRDRSSYEQYF. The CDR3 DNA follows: TGTGCCAGCCAAAGGGACAGGAGCTCCTACGAGCAGTACTTC.

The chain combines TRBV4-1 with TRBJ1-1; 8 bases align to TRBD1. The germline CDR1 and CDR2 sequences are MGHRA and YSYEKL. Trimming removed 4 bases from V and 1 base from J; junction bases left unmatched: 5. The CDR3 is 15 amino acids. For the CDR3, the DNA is TGCGCCAGCAGCCTCAGGGGGCGGGAGAACACTGAAGCTTTCTTT. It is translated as CASSLRGRENTEAFF.

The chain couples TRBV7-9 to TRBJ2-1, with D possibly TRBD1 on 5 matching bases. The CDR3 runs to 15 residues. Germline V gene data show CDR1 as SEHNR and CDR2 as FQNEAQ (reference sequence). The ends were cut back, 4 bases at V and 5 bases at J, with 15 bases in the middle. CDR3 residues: CASSSPGRVNNEQFF. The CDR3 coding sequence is TGTGCCAGCAGCTCCCCCGGCAGGGTGAACAATGAGCAGTTCTTC. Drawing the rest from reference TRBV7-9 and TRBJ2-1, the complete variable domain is DTGVSQNPRHKITKRGQNVTFRCDPISEHNRLYWYRQTLGQGPEFLTYFQNEAQLEKSRLLSDRFSAERPKGSFSTLEIQRTEQGDSAMYLCASSSPGRVNNEQFFGPGTRLTVL.

The CDR3 DNA follows: TGTGCCAGCTCACCCCGGGACAGGGCCTATGGCTACACCTTC. This codes for CASSPRDRAYGYTF. This chain uses TRBV18 with TRBJ1-2, with 9 positions matching TRBD1. This CDR3 has 14 amino acids. Germline V gene data show CDR1 as KGHSH and CDR2 as LQKENI. Unmatched junction bases numbered 3, after V lost 3 bases and J lost 4 bases. The full variable domain, rest sourced from reference TRBV18 and TRBJ1-2, is NAGVMQNPRHLVRRRGQEARLRCSPMKGHSHVYWYRQLPEEGLKFMVYLQKENIIDESGMPKERFSAEFPKEGPSILRIQQVVRGDSAAYFCASSPRDRAYGYTFGSGTRLTVV.

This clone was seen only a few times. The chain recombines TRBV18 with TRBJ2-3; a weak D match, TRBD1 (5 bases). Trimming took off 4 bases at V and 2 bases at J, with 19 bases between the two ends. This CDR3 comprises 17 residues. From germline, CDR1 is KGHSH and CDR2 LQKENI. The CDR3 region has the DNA TGTGCCAGCTCACTGACGGACCCCTTGGGGCCCACAGATACGCAGTATTTT. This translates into CASSLTDPLGPTDTQYF.

As DNA, the CDR3 is TGTGCCAGTAGTTCTTATTCCGGGACAGGTTCATACACCTTC. It is translated as CASSSYSGTGSYTF. The chain combines TRBV19 with TRBJ1-2, with 8 bases matching TRBD1. V was pared by 5 bases and J by 11 bases, with 13 bases of the junction left unmatched. There are 14 residues in the CDR3. Germline values: CDR1 LNHDA, CDR2 SQIVND (reference sequence).

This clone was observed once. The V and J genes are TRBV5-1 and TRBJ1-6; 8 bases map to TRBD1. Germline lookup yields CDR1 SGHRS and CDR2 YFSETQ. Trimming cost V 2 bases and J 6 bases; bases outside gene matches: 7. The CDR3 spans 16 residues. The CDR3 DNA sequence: TGCGCCAGCAGCTTATCCACAGGGGGACGTAATTCACCCCTCCACTTT. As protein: CASSLSTGGRNSPLHF.

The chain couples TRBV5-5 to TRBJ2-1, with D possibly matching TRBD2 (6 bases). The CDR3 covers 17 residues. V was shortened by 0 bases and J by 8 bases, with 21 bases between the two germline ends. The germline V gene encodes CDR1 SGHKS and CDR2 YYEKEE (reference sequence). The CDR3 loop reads CASSLGSVLSGVYEQFF. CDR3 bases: TGTGCCAGCAGCTTGGGAAGTGTCCTCTCGGGGGTATATGAGCAGTTCTTC.